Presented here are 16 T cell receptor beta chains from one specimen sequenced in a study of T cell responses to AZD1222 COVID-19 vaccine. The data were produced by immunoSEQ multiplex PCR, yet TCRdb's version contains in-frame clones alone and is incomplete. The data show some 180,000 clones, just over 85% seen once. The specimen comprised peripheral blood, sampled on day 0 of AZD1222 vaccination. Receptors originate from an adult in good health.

In DNA, the CDR3 is TGTGCCAGCAGTGACGAGGGAGCGGGCACAGATACGCAGTATTTT. This sequence encodes CASSDEGAGTDTQYF. The genes are TRBV6-4 and TRBJ2-3, with D perhaps matching TRBD2 (5 bases). Germline-derived CDR1 and CDR2 are MRHNA and SNTAGT. This CDR3 is 15 amino acids long. Trimming took off 2 bases at V and 1 base at J, with 10 bases between the two ends.

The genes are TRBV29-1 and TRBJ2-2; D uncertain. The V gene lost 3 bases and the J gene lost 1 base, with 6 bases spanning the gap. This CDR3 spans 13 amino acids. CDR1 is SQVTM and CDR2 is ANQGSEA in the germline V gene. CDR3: CSVEGLNTGELFF. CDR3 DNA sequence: TGCAGCGTTGAGGGTTTGAACACCGGGGAGCTGTTTTTT.

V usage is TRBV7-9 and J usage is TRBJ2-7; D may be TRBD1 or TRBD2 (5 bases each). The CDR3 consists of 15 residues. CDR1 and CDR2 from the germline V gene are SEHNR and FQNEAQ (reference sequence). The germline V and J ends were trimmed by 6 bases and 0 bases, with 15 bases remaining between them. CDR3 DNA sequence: TGTGCCAGCAGACTCACCGGGACGGCCTCCTACGAGCAGTACTTC. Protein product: CASRLTGTASYEQYF.

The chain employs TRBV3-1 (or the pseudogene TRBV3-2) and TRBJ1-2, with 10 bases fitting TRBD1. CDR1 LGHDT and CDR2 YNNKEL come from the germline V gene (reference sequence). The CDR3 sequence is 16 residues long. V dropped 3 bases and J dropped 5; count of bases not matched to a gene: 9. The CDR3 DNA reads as TGTGCCAGCAGCCAGGGGACAGGGGAGTTGGCGTATGGCTACACCTTC. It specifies CASSQGTGELAYGYTF.

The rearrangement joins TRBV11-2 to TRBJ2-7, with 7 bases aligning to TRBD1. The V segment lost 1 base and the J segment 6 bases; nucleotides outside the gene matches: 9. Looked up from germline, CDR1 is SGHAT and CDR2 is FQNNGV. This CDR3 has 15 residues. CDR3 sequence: CASSLGRQGVAEQYF. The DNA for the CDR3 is TGTGCCAGCAGCTTAGGTCGGCAGGGGGTCGCCGAGCAGTACTTC.

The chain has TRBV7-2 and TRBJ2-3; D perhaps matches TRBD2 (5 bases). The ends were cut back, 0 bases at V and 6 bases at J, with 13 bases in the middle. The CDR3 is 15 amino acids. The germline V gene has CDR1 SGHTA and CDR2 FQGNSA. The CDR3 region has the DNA TGTGCCAGCAGCTTAGCCCCGGCTAGCTCCGATACGCAGTATTTT. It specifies CASSLAPASSDTQYF.

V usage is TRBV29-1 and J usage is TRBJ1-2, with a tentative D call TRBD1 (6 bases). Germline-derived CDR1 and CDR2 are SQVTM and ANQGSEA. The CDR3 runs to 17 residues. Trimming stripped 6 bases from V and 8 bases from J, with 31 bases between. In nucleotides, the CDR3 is TGCAGCGTCCCCCATGGGGCCGCTACAGGGCGTTTTACAGGCTACACCTTC. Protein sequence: CSVPHGAATGRFTGYTF.

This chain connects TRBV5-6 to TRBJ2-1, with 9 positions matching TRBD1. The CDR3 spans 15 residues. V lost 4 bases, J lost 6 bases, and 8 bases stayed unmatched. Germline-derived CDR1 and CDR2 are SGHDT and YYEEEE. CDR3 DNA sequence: TGTGCCAGCAGCCCAAGACAGGGGGTAGGCAATGAGCAGTTCTTC. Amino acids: CASSPRQGVGNEQFF.

CDR3 coding DNA: TGTGCCAGCGGTACCCTAACCGGGACGACTGAAGCTTTCTTT. Its translation is CASGTLTGTTEAFF. The V call is TRBV14, the J call TRBJ1-1; possible D gene TRBD1, 5 bases. The germline V and J ends were trimmed by 8 bases and 5 bases, with 18 bases remaining between them. The CDR3 extends over 14 amino acids. Germline V lookup: CDR1 SGHDN, CDR2 FVKESK.

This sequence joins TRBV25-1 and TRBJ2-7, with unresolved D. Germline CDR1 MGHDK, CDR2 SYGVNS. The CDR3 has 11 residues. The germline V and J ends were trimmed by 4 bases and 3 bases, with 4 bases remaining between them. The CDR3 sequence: CASSASYEQYF. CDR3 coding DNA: TGTGCCAGCAGTGCGAGCTACGAGCAGTACTTC.

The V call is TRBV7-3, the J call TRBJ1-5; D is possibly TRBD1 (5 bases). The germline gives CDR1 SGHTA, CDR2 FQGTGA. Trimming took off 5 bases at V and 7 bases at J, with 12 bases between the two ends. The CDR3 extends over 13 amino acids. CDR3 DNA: TGTGCCAGCAGCCGGGGGGGTAACCAGCCCCAGCATTTT. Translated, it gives CASSRGGNQPQHF.

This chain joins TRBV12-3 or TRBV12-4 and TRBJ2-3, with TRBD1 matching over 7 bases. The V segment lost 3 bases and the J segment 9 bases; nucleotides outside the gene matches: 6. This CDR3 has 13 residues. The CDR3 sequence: CASSFTQGNTQYF. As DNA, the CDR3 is TGTGCCAGCAGTTTCACACAGGGGAACACGCAGTATTTT.

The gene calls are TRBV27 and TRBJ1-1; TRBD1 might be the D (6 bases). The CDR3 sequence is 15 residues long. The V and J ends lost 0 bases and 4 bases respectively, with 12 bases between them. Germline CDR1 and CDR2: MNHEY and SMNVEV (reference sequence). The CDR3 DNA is TGTGCCAGCAGTTTATCGGGGGGCGCGGGCACTGAAGCTTTCTTT. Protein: CASSLSGGAGTEAFF.

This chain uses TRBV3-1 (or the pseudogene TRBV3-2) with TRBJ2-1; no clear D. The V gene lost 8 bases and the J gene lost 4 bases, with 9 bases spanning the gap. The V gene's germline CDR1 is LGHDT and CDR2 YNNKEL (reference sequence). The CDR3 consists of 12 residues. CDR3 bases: TGTGCCAGCGGAGTGGGATACAATGAGCAGTTCTTC. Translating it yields CASGVGYNEQFF.

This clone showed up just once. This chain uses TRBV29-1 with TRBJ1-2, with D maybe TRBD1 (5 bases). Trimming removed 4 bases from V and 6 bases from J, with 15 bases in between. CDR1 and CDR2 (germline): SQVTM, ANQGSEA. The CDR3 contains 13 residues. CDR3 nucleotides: TGCAGCGTTGGGCGGGGGGAGGACCATGGCTACACCTTC. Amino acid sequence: CSVGRGEDHGYTF.

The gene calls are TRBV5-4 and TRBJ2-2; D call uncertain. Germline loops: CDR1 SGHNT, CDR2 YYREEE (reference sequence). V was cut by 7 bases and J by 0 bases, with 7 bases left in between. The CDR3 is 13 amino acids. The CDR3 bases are TGTGCCAGCGGCCTCGCGAACACCGGGGAGCTGTTTTTT. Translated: CASGLANTGELFF. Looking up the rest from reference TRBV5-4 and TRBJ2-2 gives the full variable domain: ETGVTQSPTHLIKTRGQQVTLRCSSQSGHNTVSWYQQALGQGPQFIFQYYREEENGRGNFPPRFSGLQFPNYSSELNVNALELDDSALYLCASGLANTGELFFGEGSRLTVL.